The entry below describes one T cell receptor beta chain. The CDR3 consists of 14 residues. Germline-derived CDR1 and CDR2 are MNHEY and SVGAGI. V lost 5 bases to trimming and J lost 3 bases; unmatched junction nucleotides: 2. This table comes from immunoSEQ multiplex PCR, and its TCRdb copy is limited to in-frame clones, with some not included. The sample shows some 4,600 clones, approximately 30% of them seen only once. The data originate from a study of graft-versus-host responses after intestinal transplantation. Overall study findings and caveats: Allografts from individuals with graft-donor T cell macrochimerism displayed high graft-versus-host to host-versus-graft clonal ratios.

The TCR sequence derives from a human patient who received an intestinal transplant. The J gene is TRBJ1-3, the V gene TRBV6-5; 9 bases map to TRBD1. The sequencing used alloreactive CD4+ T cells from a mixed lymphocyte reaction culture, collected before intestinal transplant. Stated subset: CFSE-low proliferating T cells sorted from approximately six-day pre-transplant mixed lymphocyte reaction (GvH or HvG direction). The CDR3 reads CASSPDRGGNTIYF. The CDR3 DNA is TGTGCCAGCAGTCCGGACAGGGGTGGAAACACCATATATTTT.